This T cell receptor (beta chain) is from a study of blood T cell repertoires in COVID-19. Trimming stripped 2 bases from V and 3 bases from J, with 10 bases between. Germline V lookup: CDR1 KGHSH, CDR2 LQKENI. CDR3 length equals 14 residues. Generated by immunoSEQ multiplex PCR, the TCRdb table keeps only in-frame clones and is missing some. The table has 30,000 to 50,000 clones, 79% seen once. This rearrangement joins TRBV18 to TRBJ1-1, with D unclear. The sequence was collected from a man between 65 and 85 years old with acute or convalescent COVID-19. The material sequenced was peripheral blood. As DNA, the CDR3 is TGTGCCAGCTCACCATTGGGAGCAGACACTGAAGCTTTCTTT. It encodes CASSPLGADTEAFF.